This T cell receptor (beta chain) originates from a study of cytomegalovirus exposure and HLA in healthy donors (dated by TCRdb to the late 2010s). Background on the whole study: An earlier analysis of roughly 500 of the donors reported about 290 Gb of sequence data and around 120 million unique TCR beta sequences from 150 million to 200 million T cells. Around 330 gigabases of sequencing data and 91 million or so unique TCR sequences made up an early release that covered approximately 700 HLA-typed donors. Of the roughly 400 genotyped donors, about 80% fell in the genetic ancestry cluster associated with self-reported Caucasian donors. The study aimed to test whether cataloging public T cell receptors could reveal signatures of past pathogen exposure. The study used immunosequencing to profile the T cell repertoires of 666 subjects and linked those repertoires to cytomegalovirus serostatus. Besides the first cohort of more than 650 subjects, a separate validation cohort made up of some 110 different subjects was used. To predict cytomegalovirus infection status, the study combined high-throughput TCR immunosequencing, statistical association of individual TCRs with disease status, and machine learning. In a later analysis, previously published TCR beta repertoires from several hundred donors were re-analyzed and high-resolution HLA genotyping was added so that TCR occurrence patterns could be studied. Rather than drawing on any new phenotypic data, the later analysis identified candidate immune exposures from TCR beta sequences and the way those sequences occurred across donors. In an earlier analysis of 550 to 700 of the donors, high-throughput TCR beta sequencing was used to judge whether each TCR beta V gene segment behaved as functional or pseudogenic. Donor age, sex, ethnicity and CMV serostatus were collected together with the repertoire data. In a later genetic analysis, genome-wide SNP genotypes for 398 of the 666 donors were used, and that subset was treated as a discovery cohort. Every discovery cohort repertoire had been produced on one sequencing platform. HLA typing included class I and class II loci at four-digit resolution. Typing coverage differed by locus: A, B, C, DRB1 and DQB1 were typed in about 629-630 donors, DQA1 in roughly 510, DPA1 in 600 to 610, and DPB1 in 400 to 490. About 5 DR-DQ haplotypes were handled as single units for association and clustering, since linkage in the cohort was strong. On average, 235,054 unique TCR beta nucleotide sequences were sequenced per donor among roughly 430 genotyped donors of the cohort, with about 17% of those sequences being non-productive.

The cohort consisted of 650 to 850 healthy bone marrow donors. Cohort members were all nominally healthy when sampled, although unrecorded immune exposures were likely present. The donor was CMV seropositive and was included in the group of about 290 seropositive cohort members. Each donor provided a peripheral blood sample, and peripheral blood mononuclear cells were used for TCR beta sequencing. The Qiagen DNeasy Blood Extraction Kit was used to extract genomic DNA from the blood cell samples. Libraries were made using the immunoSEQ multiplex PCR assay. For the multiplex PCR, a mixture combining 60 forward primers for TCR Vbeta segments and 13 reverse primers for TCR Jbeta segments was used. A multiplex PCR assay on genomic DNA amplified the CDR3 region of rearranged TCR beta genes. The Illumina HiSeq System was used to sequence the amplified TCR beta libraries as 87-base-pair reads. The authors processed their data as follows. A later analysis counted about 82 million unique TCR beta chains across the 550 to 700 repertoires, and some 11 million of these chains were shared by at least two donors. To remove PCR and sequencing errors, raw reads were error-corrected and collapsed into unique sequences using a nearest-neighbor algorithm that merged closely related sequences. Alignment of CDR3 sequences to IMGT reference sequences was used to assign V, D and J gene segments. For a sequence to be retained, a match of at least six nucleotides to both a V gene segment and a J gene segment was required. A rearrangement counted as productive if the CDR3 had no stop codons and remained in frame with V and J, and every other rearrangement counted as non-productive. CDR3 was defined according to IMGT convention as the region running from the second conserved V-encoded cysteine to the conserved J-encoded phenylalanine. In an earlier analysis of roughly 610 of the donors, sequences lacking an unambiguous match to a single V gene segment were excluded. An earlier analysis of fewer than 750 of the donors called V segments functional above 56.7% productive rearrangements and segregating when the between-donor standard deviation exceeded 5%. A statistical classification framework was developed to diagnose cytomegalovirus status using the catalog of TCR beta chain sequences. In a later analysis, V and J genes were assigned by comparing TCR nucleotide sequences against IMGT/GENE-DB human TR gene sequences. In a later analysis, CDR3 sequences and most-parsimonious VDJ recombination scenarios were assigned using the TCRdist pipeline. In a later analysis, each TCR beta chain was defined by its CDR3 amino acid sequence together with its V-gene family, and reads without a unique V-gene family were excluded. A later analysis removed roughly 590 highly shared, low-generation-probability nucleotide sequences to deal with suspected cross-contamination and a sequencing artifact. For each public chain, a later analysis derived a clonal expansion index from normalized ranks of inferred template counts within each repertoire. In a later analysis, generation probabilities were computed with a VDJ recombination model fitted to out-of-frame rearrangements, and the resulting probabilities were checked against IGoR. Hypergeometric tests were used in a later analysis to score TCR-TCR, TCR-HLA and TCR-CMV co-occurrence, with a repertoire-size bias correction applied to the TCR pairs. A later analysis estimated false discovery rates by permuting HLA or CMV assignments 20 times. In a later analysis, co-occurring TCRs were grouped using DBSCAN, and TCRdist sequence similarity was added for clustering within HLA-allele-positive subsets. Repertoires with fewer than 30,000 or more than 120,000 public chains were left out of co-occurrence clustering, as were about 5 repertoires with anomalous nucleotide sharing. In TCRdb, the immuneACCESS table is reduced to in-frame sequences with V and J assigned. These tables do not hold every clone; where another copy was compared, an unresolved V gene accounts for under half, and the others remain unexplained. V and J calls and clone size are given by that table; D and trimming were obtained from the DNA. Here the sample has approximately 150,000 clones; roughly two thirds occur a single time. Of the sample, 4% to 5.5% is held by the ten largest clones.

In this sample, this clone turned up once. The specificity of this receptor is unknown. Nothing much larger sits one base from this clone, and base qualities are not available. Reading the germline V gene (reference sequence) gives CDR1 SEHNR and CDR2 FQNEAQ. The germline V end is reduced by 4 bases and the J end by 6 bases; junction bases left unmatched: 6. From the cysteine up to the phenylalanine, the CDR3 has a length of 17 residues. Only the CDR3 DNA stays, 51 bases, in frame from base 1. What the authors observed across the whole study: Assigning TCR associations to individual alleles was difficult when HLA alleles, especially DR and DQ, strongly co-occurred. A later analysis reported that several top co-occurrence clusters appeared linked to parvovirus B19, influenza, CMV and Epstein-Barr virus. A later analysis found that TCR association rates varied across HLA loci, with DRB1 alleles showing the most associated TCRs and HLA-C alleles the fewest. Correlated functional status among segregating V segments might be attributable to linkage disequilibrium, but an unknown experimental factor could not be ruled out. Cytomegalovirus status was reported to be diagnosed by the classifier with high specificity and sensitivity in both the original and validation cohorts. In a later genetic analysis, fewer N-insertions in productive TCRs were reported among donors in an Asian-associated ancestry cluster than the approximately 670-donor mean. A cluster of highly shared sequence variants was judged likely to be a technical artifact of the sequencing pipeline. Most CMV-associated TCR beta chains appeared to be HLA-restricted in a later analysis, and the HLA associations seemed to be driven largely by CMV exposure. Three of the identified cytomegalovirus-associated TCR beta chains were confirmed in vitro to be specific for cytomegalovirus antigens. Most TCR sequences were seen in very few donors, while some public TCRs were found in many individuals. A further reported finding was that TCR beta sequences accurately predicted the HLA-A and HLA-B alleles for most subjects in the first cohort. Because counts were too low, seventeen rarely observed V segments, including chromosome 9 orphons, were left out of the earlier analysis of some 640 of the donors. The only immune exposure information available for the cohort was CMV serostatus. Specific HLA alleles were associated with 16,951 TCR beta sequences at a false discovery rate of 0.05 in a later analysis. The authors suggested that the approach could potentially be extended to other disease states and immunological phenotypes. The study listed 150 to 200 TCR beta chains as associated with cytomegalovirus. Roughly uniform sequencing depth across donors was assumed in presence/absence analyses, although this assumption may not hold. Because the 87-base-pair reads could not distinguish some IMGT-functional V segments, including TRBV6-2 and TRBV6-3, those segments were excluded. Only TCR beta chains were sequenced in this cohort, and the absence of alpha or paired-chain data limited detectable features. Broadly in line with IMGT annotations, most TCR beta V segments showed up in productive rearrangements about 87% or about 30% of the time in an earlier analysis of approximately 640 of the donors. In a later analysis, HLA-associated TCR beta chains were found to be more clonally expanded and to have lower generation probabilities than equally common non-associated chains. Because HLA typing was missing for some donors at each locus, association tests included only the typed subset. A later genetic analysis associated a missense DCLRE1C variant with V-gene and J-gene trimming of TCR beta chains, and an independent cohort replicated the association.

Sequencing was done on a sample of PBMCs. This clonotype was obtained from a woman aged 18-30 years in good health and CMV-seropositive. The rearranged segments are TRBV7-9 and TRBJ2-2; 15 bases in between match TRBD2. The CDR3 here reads CASSSGLAGGWSGELFF. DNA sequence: TGTGCCAGCAGCTCGGGACTAGCGGGAGGATGGTCCGGGGAGCTGTTTTTT.